This T cell receptor beta chain was captured by sequencing in a study of shared clonotypes between healthy human individuals. Comments on this clone: Its target is unknown.

This CDR3 has 14 amino acids. The germline V and J ends were trimmed by 4 bases and 2 bases, with 13 bases remaining between them. Germline CDR1 reads SGDLS; CDR2 reads YYNGEE. The study, taken as a whole, reports: Researchers found naive subsets generally carried larger estimated richness than memory subsets.

The method was immunoSEQ multiplex PCR; TCRdb's version includes in-frame clones alone and lacks a portion of them. The table records 2 million to 2.5 million clones, 93% of them present only once. The sequenced material came from naive CD4+ T cells from PBMCs. Described subset: CD45RA+ positively selected. This chain joins TRBV9 and TRBJ2-7, with D perhaps given as TRBD1 or TRBD2 (5 bases each). The TCR was taken from a man younger than 30 in good health. Some clones in this sample may be carry-over from other donors' samples. The CDR3 sequence is CASSPLGATYEQYF. CDR3 bases: TGTGCCAGCAGCCCTCTCGGGGCGACCTACGAGCAGTACTTC.